This TCR beta chain is from a study of T cell responses to AZD1222 COVID-19 vaccine. Study in general: Both about-4-week and about-12-week second-dose recipients were combined.

The study, taken as a whole, reports: Following two doses of AZD1222, Spike-specific TCR breadth and depth rose. Of the AZD1222 recipients, only 5 or 6 were seropositive at baseline.

The CDR3 has 15 residues. CDR1 is MNHNS and CDR2 is SASEGT in the germline V gene. Trimming removed 2 bases from V and 0 bases from J, with 10 bases in between. Some clones are missing from TCRdb's copy, which holds only in-frame ones; the method was immunoSEQ multiplex PCR. The table shows approximately 160,000 clones, with more than 85% occurring only once. In regard to this clone: Its target is not known.

V usage is TRBV6-1 and J usage is TRBJ1-2; the D is unclear. The specimen comprised peripheral blood, sampled on day 0 of AZD1222 vaccination. This TCR was recovered from an adult in good health. CDR3 residues: CASSEPGKTNYGYTF. In nucleotides, the CDR3 is TGTGCCAGCAGTGAACCGGGAAAAACTAACTATGGCTACACCTTC.